This T cell receptor beta chain came from a study of cytomegalovirus exposure and HLA in healthy donors. The PCR was carried out with 60 Vbeta primers and 13 Jbeta primers. Measured with immunoSEQ multiplex PCR; TCRdb has only the in-frame clones, and not every one. The sample yields some 98,000 clones, about three quarters seen once. CDR3 length: 13 residues. V was pared by 5 bases and J by 8 bases, with 15 bases between. Germline assignment: CDR1 SGHVS and CDR2 FQNEAQ. This clone has a single count. The sequenced sample consisted of PBMCs. The chain links TRBV7-8 to TRBJ1-2; D remains ambiguous. This clonotype was sampled from a human donor in good health. This CDR3 is CASSGVRGEGYTF. CDR3 bases: TGTGCCAGCAGCGGCGTACGGGGAGAAGGCTACACCTTC.